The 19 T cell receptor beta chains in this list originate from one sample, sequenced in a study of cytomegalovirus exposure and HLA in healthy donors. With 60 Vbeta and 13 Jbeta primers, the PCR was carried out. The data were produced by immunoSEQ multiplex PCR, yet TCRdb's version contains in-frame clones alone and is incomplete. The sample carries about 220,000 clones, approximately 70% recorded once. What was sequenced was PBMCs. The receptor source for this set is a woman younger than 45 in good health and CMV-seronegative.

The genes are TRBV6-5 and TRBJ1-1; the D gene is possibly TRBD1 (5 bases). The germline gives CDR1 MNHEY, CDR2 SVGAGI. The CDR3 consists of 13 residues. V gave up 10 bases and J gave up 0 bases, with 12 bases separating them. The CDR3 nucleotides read TGTGCCACCTTCTTGACAGTGAACACTGAAGCTTTCTTT. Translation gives CATFLTVNTEAFF.

In nucleotides, the CDR3 is TGCGCCAGCAGCCAAGGGTATCGGCGGGAAAGAGAGCAGTACTTC. Protein: CASSQGYRREREQYF. The chain has TRBV4-1 and TRBJ2-7; TRBD2 is a possible D gene (6 bases). This CDR3 contains 15 residues. From germline, CDR1 is MGHRA and CDR2 YSYEKL. V gave up 1 base and J gave up 7 bases, with 17 bases separating them.

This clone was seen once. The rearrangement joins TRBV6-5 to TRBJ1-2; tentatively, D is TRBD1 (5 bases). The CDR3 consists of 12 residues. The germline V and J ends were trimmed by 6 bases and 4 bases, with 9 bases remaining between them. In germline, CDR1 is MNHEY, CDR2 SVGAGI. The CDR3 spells CASRGQTYGYTF. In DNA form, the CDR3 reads TGTGCCAGCAGGGGGCAGACCTATGGCTACACCTTC.

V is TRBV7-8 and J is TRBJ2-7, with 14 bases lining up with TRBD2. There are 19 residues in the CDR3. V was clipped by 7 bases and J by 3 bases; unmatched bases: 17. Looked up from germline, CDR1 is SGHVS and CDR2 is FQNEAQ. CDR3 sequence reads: CASIPRMGLAGVLNYEQYF. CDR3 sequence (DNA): TGTGCCAGCATCCCCCGGATGGGACTAGCGGGAGTTCTGAACTACGAGCAGTACTTC.

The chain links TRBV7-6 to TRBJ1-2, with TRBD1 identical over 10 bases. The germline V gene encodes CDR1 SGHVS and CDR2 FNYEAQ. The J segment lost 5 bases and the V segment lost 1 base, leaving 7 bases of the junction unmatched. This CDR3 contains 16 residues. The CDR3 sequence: CASSLGRDRGLYGYTF. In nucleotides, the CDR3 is TGTGCCAGCAGCTTAGGCCGGGACAGGGGATTATATGGCTACACCTTC.

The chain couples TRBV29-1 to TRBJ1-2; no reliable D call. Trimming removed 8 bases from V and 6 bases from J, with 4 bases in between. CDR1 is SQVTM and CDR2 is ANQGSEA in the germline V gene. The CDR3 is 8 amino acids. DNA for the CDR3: TGCAGCCCCAATGGCTACACCTTC. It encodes CSPNGYTF.

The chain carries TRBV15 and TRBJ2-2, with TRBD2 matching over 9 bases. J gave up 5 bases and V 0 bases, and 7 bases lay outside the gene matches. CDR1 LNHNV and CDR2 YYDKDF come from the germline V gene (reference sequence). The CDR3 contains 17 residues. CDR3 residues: CATSRDGAGGATGELFF. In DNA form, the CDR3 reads TGTGCCACCAGCAGAGACGGTGCGGGAGGGGCGACCGGGGAGCTGTTTTTT.

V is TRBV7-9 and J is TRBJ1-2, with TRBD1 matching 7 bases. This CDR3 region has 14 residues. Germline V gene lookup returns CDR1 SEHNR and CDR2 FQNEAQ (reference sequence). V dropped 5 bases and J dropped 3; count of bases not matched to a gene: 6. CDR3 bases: TGTGCCAGCAGCCTAGGTGGGACAGACTATGGCTACACCTTC. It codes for CASSLGGTDYGYTF. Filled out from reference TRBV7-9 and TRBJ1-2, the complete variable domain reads DTGVSQNPRHKITKRGQNVTFRCDPISEHNRLYWYRQTLGQGPEFLTYFQNEAQLEKSRLLSDRFSAERPKGSFSTLEIQRTEQGDSAMYLCASSLGGTDYGYTFGSGTRLTVV.

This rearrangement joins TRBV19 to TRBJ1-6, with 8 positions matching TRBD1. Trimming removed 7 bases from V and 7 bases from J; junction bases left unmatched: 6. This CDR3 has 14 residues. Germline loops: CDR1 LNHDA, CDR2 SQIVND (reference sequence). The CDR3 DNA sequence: TGTGCCAGTACCGTGCAGGGGGCGAATTCACCCCTCCACTTT. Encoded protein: CASTVQGANSPLHF.

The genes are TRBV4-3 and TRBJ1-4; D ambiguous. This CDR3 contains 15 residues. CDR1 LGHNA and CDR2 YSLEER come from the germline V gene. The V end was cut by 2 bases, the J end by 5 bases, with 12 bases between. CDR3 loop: CASSQPSDSNEKLFF. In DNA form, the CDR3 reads TGCGCCAGCAGCCAACCGAGTGACTCGAATGAAAAACTGTTTTTT.

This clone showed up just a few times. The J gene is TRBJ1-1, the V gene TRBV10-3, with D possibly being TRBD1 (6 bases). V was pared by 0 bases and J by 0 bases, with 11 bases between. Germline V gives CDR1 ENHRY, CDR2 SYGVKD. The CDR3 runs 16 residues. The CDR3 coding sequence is TGTGCCATCAGTGAGTCGGGAGGGGGGATGAACACTGAAGCTTTCTTT. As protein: CAISESGGGMNTEAFF.

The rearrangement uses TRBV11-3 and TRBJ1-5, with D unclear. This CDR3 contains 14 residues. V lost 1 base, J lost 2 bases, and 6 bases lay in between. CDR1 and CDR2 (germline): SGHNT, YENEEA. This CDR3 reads CASSLGWRNQPQHF. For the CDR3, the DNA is TGTGCCAGCAGCTTAGGGTGGCGCAATCAGCCCCAGCATTTT.

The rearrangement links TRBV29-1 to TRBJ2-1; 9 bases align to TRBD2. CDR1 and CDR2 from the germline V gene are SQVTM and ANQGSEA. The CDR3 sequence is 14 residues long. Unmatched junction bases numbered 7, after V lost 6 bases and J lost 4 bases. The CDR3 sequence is CSVGGLAKYNEQFF. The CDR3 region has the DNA TGCAGCGTGGGGGGACTAGCCAAATACAATGAGCAGTTCTTC.

CDR3 sequence: CASSLTSGYYNEQFF. In nucleotides, the CDR3 is TGTGCCAGCAGCCTAACTAGCGGGTATTACAATGAGCAGTTCTTC. This chain joins TRBV11-2 and TRBJ2-1; 9 positions match TRBD2. The CDR3 covers 15 residues. Looked up from germline, CDR1 is SGHAT and CDR2 is FQNNGV. Trimming cost V 5 bases and J 4 bases; bases outside gene matches: 6.

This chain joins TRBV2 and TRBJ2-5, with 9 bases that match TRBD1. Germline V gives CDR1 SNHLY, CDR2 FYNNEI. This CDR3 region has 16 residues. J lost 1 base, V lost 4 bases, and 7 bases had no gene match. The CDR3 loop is CASSVRADRGQETQYF. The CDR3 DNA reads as TGTGCCAGCAGTGTCCGGGCGGACAGGGGCCAAGAGACCCAGTACTTC.

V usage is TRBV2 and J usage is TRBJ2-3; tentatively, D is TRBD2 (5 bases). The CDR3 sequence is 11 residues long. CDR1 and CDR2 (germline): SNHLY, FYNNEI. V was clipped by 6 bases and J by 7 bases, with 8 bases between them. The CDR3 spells CASSASNTQYF. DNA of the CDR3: TGTGCCAGCAGCGCTAGCAATACGCAGTATTTT.

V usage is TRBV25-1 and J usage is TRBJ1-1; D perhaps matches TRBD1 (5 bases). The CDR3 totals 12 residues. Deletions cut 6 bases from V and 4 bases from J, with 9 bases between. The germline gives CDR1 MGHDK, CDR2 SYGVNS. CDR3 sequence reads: CASRGGGTEAFF. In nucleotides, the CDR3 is TGTGCCAGCAGAGGCGGGGGCACTGAAGCTTTCTTT.

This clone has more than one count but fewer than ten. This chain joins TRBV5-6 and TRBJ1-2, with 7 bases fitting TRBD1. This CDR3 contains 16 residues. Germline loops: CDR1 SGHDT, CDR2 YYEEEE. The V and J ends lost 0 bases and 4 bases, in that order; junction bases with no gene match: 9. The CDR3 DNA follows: TGTGCCAGCAGCTTGGAAGTTCCAGGGGGTGGCTATGGCTACACCTTC. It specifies CASSLEVPGGGYGYTF.

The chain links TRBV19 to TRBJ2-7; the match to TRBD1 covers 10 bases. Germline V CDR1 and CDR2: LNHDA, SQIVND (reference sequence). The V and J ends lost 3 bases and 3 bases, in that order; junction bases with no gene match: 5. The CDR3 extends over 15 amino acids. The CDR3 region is CASSIRWTGGYEQYF. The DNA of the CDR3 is TGTGCCAGTAGTATTCGTTGGACAGGGGGCTACGAGCAGTACTTC.